The 19 T cell receptor beta chains in this list originate from one sample, sequenced in a study of graft-versus-host responses after intestinal transplantation. TCRdb keeps only in-frame clones here, not all; method: immunoSEQ multiplex PCR. The table records under 20,000 clones, 80% to 95% of them present only once. The material was PBMCs, obtained 350 to 400 days after transplant. All receptors derive from a human patient who received an intestinal transplant, so some T cells may come from the graft donor.

The rearrangement joins TRBV6-1 to TRBJ2-7, with unresolved D. The V end lost 6 bases, the J end lost 0 bases, and 9 bases lay between the germline ends. CDR1 is MNHNS, CDR2 SASEGT, per germline. The CDR3 runs to 13 residues. The CDR3 spells CASRRGSSYEQYF. CDR3 bases: TGTGCCAGCAGAAGAGGCAGCTCCTACGAGCAGTACTTC.

The V gene is TRBV9, the J gene TRBJ2-5; D is perhaps TRBD2 (6 bases). CDR1 is SGDLS, CDR2 YYNGEE, per germline. The CDR3 consists of 15 residues. Trimming pared 0 bases from V and 11 bases from J, leaving 20 bases between. The CDR3 here is CASSVEGTRNWEQYF. DNA of the CDR3: TGTGCCAGCAGCGTAGAGGGGACTCGAAATTGGGAGCAGTACTTC.

This clone was counted a single time. This chain uses TRBV7-3 with TRBJ2-2, with TRBD2 matching 8 bases. V was clipped by 5 bases and J by 6 bases; unmatched bases: 8. Per germline, CDR1 SGHTA and CDR2 FQGTGA. The CDR3 has 15 amino acids. The CDR3 nucleotides read TGTGCCAGCAGCAAGACTAGCGTCCTAGCCGGGGAGCTGTTTTTT. This translates into CASSKTSVLAGELFF.

V is TRBV29-1 and J is TRBJ2-1; D is undetermined. Germline loops: CDR1 SQVTM, CDR2 ANQGSEA. V lost 3 bases, J lost 6 bases, and 18 bases lay in between. The CDR3 consists of 15 residues. CDR3 loop: CSVEVLTVSFNEQFF. CDR3 nucleotides: TGCAGCGTTGAGGTGTTAACAGTGAGTTTCAATGAGCAGTTCTTC.

This CDR3 reads CASGRTGGMGQFF. The CDR3 bases are TGTGCTAGTGGCCGGACAGGGGGCATGGGGCAGTTCTTC. The chain employs TRBV12-5 and TRBJ2-1, with 11 bases matching TRBD1. The V segment lost 6 bases and the J segment 12 bases; nucleotides outside the gene matches: 7. The CDR3 is 13 residues long. Germline CDR1 is LGHNT and CDR2 is FRNRAP.

The chain carries TRBV6-4 and TRBJ2-3, with 12 positions matching TRBD2. Germline-derived CDR1 and CDR2 are MRHNA and SNTAGT. The CDR3 runs 16 residues. The trim removed 3 bases at V and 5 bases at J, leaving 6 bases unmatched. The chain's CDR3 is CASSESSGRAIDTQYF. The CDR3 DNA reads as TGTGCCAGCAGTGAATCTAGCGGGAGGGCCATAGATACGCAGTATTTT.

This clone is classed as large. The chain combines TRBV11-1 with TRBJ2-3, with 9 bases identical to TRBD1. The CDR3 is 15 residues long. Losses at the gene ends were 4 bases for V and 4 bases for J; bases not matched to a gene: 6. Germline loops: CDR1 SGHAT, CDR2 FQDESV (reference sequence). CDR3 protein: CASSYGTGKADTQYF. The CDR3 DNA reads TGTGCCAGCAGCTATGGGACAGGGAAGGCAGATACGCAGTATTTT. Supplemented by reference TRBV11-1 and TRBJ2-3, the full variable domain reads EAEVAQSPRYKITEKSQAVAFWCDPISGHATLYWYRQILGQGPELLVQFQDESVVDDSQLPKDRFSAERLKGVDSTLKIQPAELGDSAMYLCASSYGTGKADTQYFGPGTRLTVL.

The chain couples TRBV7-9 to TRBJ2-3; D is perhaps TRBD2 (7 bases). This CDR3 spans 17 amino acids. V gave up 4 bases and J gave up 2 bases, with 19 bases separating them. Per germline, CDR1 SEHNR and CDR2 FQNEAQ (reference sequence). The CDR3 DNA is TGTGCCAGCAGCTCCATGAGGGGGGGGCAGGACACAGATACGCAGTATTTT. This codes for CASSSMRGGQDTDTQYF.

The chain combines TRBV29-1 with TRBJ2-1; D possibly corresponds to TRBD2 (6 bases). The CDR3 covers 13 residues. Trimming took off 3 bases at V and 7 bases at J, with 13 bases between the two ends. Germline V lookup: CDR1 SQVTM, CDR2 ANQGSEA. CDR3 nucleotide sequence: TGCAGCGTTGAGGGGACTCCCATTAATGAGCAGTTCTTC. Translated: CSVEGTPINEQFF.

The chain uses TRBV10-2 and TRBJ2-7; 12 nucleotides agree with TRBD2. The trim removed 0 bases at V and 1 base at J, leaving 4 bases unmatched. The CDR3 consists of 17 residues. Germline assignment: CDR1 WSHSY and CDR2 SAAADI. CDR3 in DNA: TGCGCCAGCAGTGAGTCGCAACTAGCGGGGGGTTCCTACGAGCAGTACTTC. It yields the protein CASSESQLAGGSYEQYF.

V is TRBV5-1 and J is TRBJ2-7; the D call may be TRBD1 or TRBD2 (6 bases each). V was cut by 4 bases and J by 5 bases, with 16 bases left in between. Germline V gene lookup returns CDR1 SGHRS and CDR2 YFSETQ. This CDR3 is built from 14 residues. Here the CDR3 reads CASSGGLIGDEQYF. CDR3 in DNA: TGCGCCAGCAGCGGGGGGCTAATCGGCGACGAGCAGTACTTC.

This clone was seen a single time. The chain combines TRBV30 with TRBJ2-5; no clear D. In germline, CDR1 is GTSNPN, CDR2 SVGIG (reference sequence). V was pared by 5 bases and J by 2 bases, with 6 bases between. The CDR3 is 11 residues long. In DNA form, the CDR3 reads TGTGCCTGGTCCCCTCAAGAGACCCAGTACTTC. This sequence encodes CAWSPQETQYF.

This clone turned up a few times. The chain couples TRBV9 to TRBJ2-2, with TRBD1 matching over 7 bases. CDR1 SGDLS and CDR2 YYNGEE come from the germline V gene. CDR3 length equals 16 residues. V was clipped by 3 bases and J by 2 bases; unmatched bases: 7. This CDR3 reads CASSAGRGLNTGELFF. The DNA of the CDR3 is TGTGCCAGCAGCGCTGGAAGGGGGCTAAACACCGGGGAGCTGTTTTTT.

V usage is TRBV5-6 and J usage is TRBJ2-7; 7 nucleotides align to TRBD2. Per germline, CDR1 SGHDT and CDR2 YYEEEE. Unmatched junction bases numbered 4, after V lost 2 bases and J lost 2 bases. The CDR3 is 14 amino acids. CDR3 coding DNA: TGTGCCAGCAGCTTTAGCGGGCTTCCCTACGAGCAGTACTTC. This sequence encodes CASSFSGLPYEQYF.

The V and J genes are TRBV10-2 and TRBJ2-3; D gene unclear. Trimming removed 0 bases from V and 6 bases from J, with 4 bases in between. From germline, CDR1 is WSHSY and CDR2 SAAADI. The CDR3 loop spans 12 amino acids. CDR3 in amino acids: CASSESGDTQYF. The CDR3 DNA sequence: TGCGCCAGCAGTGAGTCGGGGGATACGCAGTATTTT.

This chain joins TRBV6-1 and TRBJ2-5; D tentatively fits TRBD1 or TRBD2 (6 bases each). CDR1 MNHNS and CDR2 SASEGT come from the germline V gene. Deletions cut 11 bases from V and 5 bases from J, with 15 bases between. The CDR3 totals 12 residues. The CDR3 protein is CASRGGLETQYF. CDR3 nucleotide sequence: TGTGCCTCCCGAGGGGGGTTGGAGACCCAGTACTTC.

The chain joins TRBV4-1 to TRBJ2-7; D is ambiguous. The CDR3 spans 13 residues. Trimming took off 3 bases at V and 2 bases at J, with 8 bases between the two ends. CDR1 is MGHRA and CDR2 is YSYEKL in the germline V gene. The CDR3 nucleotides are TGCGCCAGCAGCCAGAGCCAGCCCTACGAGCAGTACTTC. Residues: CASSQSQPYEQYF.

V usage is TRBV4-1 and J usage is TRBJ2-1, with 14 bases aligning to TRBD2. Germline V CDR1 and CDR2: MGHRA, YSYEKL. The CDR3 is 17 residues long. V was clipped by 4 bases and J by 3 bases; unmatched bases: 5. The CDR3 DNA reads as TGCGCCAGCAGCCCGACGACTAGCGGGAGGGTCTACAATGAGCAGTTCTTC. Translated: CASSPTTSGRVYNEQFF.

The chain uses TRBV30 and TRBJ2-7, with D possibly matching TRBD2 (5 bases). The length of the CDR3 is 15 residues. From germline, CDR1 is GTSNPN and CDR2 SVGIG (reference sequence). Between the trimmed V and J ends, which lost 0 bases and 2 bases, there was a span of 14 bases. CDR3 amino acids: CAWSVRTSGTYEQYF. CDR3 DNA: TGTGCCTGGAGTGTCCGGACTTCTGGGACCTACGAGCAGTACTTC. The whole variable domain, remainder taken from reference TRBV30 and TRBJ2-7, is SQTIHQWPATLVQPVGSPLSLECTVEGTSNPNLYWYRQAAGRGLQLLFYSVGIGQISSEVPQNLSASRPQDRQFILSSKKLLLSDSGFYLCAWSVRTSGTYEQYFGPGTRLTVT.